The sequence of this T cell receptor beta chain was determined in a study of T-cell memory formation after mild COVID-19. Study observations and caveats: Clones that contracted from day 15 to 85 were balanced CD4/CD8, while later expanders leaned CD4+. Nothing confirmed that second-wave clones peaking on day 37 were specific for SARS-CoV-2.

As to this clonotype: Its antigen is not known.

V lost 0 bases, J lost 6 bases, and 13 bases lay in between. Germline V lookup: CDR1 MNHEY, CDR2 SVGEGT. The length of the CDR3 is 15 residues. Each CDR3 protein is one row after TCRdb ran MiXCR on the 5' RACE reads. Of hundreds of thousands of distinct CDR3 sequences in the sample, around 30% were seen once. This chain links TRBV6-2 or TRBV6-3 with TRBJ2-3, with D hard to call. Sample: PBMCs or a T cell subset sorted from them (not recorded which). The TCR sequence derives from an adult woman who had mild COVID-19 (a few samples of this study predate the infection). Cell type and time point are not known. DNA for the CDR3: TGTGCCAGCAGTTACTCGATGGTAGCCGCCGATACGCAGTATTTT. Its protein product is CASSYSMVAADTQYF.